A selection of T cell receptor beta chains follows, all from one sample in a study of cytomegalovirus exposure and HLA in healthy donors. Assay: immunoSEQ multiplex PCR; the TCRdb copy retains only in-frame clones and omits some. The top ten clones hold approximately 5.6% of a sample with over 150,000 clones, roughly 67% of them seen once. Sequenced input: PBMCs. These receptor sequences come from a woman between 18 and 29 years old in good health and CMV-seropositive. CDR3s include the opening cysteine and the closing phenylalanine or tryptophan. Each record gives: clone size, J gene, D gene, V gene, CDR3 DNA, CDR3 protein. A D gene is named only where the DNA matches it firmly. Size is omitted from some rows. Given values are once, few, many or a class for expanded clones.

NA	TRBJ2-7	NA	TRBV20-1	TGCAATATAGAGGGGCAGTACTTC	CNIEGQYF
NA	TRBJ1-2	TRBD1	TRBV13	TGTGCCAGCAGCTTAGGCGGACAGGATTCTAACTATGGCTACACCTTC	CASSLGGQDSNYGYTF
few	TRBJ2-1	TRBD1	TRBV27	TGTGCCAGCAGTTCACAGGGGCGGGCGAGGGAGCAGTTCTTC	CASSSQGRAREQFF
NA	TRBJ2-1	NA	TRBV27	TGTGCCAGCAGCATCGCGGGACGGGTACTCAATGAGCAGTTCTTC	CASSIAGRVLNEQFF
NA	TRBJ1-6	NA	TRBV5-1	TGCGCCAGCAGCTTGGGGGACTTTGCTAATTCACCCCTCCACTTT	CASSLGDFANSPLHF
NA	TRBJ2-7	TRBD1	TRBV7-9	TGTGCCAGCAGCCATGGACAGGGGGTCTACGAGCAGTACTTC	CASSHGQGVYEQYF
few	TRBJ2-7	NA	TRBV2	TGTGCCAGCAGTGAATTCCGGACAGAACTCTACGAGCAGTACTTC	CASSEFRTELYEQYF
once	TRBJ2-7	NA	TRBV5-1	TGCGCCAGCAGTTTCGGCCCACAGGGTTCCTACGAGCAGTACTTC	CASSFGPQGSYEQYF
NA	TRBJ1-3	NA	TRBV30	TGTGCTTCCAGTTTGCGAAACACCATATATTTT	CASSLRNTIYF
NA	TRBJ1-3	NA	TRBV5-4	TGTGCCAGCAGCTGGGGGGGAGGCAGCTCTGGAAACACCATATATTTT	CASSWGGGSSGNTIYF
NA	TRBJ1-1	NA	TRBV29-1	TGCAGCGTTGAAGCGGGACAAGACACTGAAGCTTTCTTT	CSVEAGQDTEAFF
NA	TRBJ2-7	TRBD1	TRBV7-8	TGTGCCAGCAGCTCCGGTGGGTTTAGTCCAGGGGGCTACGAGCAGTACTTC	CASSSGGFSPGGYEQYF
NA	TRBJ2-7	TRBD2	TRBV2	TGTGCCAGCAGGGCTGGTCTAGCGGGGGTCTACGAGCAGTACTTC	CASRAGLAGVYEQYF
NA	TRBJ2-1	TRBD2	TRBV19	TGTGCCAGTACCCCGGCCGGGACTAGCGGGAACAATGAGCAGTTCTTC	CASTPAGTSGNNEQFF
NA	TRBJ2-7	TRBD1	TRBV29-1	TGCAGCGTGGGACAGGGATGGGGTTACGAGCAGTACTTC	CSVGQGWGYEQYF
NA	TRBJ2-7	NA	TRBV4-3	TGCGCCAGCAGCCAAGATAGGGGATACGAGCAGTACTTC	CASSQDRGYEQYF
NA	TRBJ2-5	NA	TRBV27	TGTGCCAGCAGTATGAGAGGTAGGCAAGAGACCCAGTACTTC	CASSMRGRQETQYF
NA	TRBJ2-4	NA	TRBV9	TGTGCCAGCAGCGTAGGGAGTAAAAACATTCAGTACTTC	CASSVGSKNIQYF
NA	TRBJ2-2	TRBD2	TRBV7-3	TGTGCCAGCAGCCCGGGACTAGCCTCCACCGGGGAGCTGTTTTTT	CASSPGLASTGELFF
NA	TRBJ1-2	TRBD1	TRBV2	TGTGCCAGCAGCGACGACAGGGGTAACTATGGCTACACCTTC	CASSDDRGNYGYTF
NA	TRBJ1-3	NA	TRBV5-4	TGTGCCAGCAGCTTGGCTGGTAGCTCTGGAAACACCATATATTTT	CASSLAGSSGNTIYF
once	TRBJ2-2	NA	TRBV18	TGTGCCAGCTCACCACTAGGGGAAGCCGGGGAGCTGTTTTTT	CASSPLGEAGELFF
NA	TRBJ2-3	TRBD2	TRBV9	TGTGCCAGCAGCTCTTTCAATTCAGGGGCGGGGGGCCCACCTAGCACAGATACGCAGTATTTT	CASSSFNSGAGGPPSTDTQYF
NA	TRBJ2-3	NA	TRBV5-4	TGTGCCAGCAGCTTGGGCAGGAAAACAGATACGCAGTATTTT	CASSLGRKTDTQYF
NA	TRBJ2-6	NA	TRBV4-1	TGCGCCAGCAGCCAAGAAGCCCCCTCTGGGGCCAACGTCCTGACTTTC	CASSQEAPSGANVLTF
once	TRBJ2-1	NA	TRBV4-3	TGCGCCAGCAGCCAAGACTACCTACCTTACAATGAGCAGTTCTTC	CASSQDYLPYNEQFF
once	TRBJ1-1	NA	TRBV29-1	TGCAGCGTTGGAAGCGAGAGGGATTGGTCGAACACTGAAGCTTTCTTT	CSVGSERDWSNTEAFF
NA	TRBJ2-7	NA	TRBV13	TGTGCCAGCAGTGGGGCAGGCAATACCTACGAGCAGTACTTC	CASSGAGNTYEQYF
few	TRBJ2-5	TRBD1	TRBV7-2	TGTGCCAGCAGCTTTGGGACAGGGGGAGATGAGACCCAGTACTTC	CASSFGTGGDETQYF
NA	TRBJ2-1	NA	TRBV7-9	TGTTCCAGCAGCTCAGCGGCAGACTACAATGAGCAGTTCTTC	CSSSSAADYNEQFF
NA	TRBJ2-5	TRBD2	TRBV2	TGTGCCAGCAGTGAAAGCGGGGGAAGTGAGACCCAGTACTTC	CASSESGGSETQYF
NA	TRBJ2-1	NA	TRBV2	TGTGCCAGCCTTGTGGGCCTCCTGACGGAGCAGTTCTTC	CASLVGLLTEQFF
NA	TRBJ1-5	NA	TRBV9	TGTGCCAGCAGCGAGGGGTTTAATCAGCCCCAGCATTTT	CASSEGFNQPQHF
NA	TRBJ2-5	NA	TRBV2	TGTGCCAGCAGTGGGGGGCCAAGGGTTGAGACCCAGTACTTC	CASSGGPRVETQYF
NA	TRBJ2-1	TRBD2	TRBV5-1	TGCGCCAGCAGCTTCCAGACTAGCGGGGGGCTGGGTGAGTACAATGAGCAGTTCTTC	CASSFQTSGGLGEYNEQFF
NA	TRBJ1-5	NA	TRBV28	TGTGCCAGCAGCCTAGAGCGCGTTGATCAGCCCCAGCATTTT	CASSLERVDQPQHF
few	TRBJ1-2	NA	TRBV27	TGTGCCAGCAGGGAGGGATATAACTATGGCTACACCTTC	CASREGYNYGYTF
few	TRBJ1-1	NA	TRBV7-2	TGTGCCAGCAGCTTGGCAGGGTTTGGTGAAGCTTTCTTT	CASSLAGFGEAFF
NA	TRBJ1-2	NA	TRBV5-6	TGTGCCAGCAGCTTGGTTGCCCCGACAGACGGGTACTATGGCTACACCTTC	CASSLVAPTDGYYGYTF
NA	TRBJ2-3	NA	TRBV7-9	TGTGCCAGCAGCCATACACAGGTAGATACGCAGTATTTT	CASSHTQVDTQYF